This is a list of T cell receptor beta chains from one sample in a study of graft-versus-host responses after intestinal transplantation. What these receptors recognize is not known. Some clones are missing from TCRdb's copy, which holds only in-frame ones; the method was immunoSEQ multiplex PCR. The data show about 130,000 clones, approximately 94% seen once. This material consisted of unstimulated CD4+ T cells sorted from spleen or lymph node cells, taken before intestinal transplant. The receptors stem from a human donor who received an intestinal transplant. The CDR3 runs from the conserved cysteine through the conserved F or W. The order of the fields is D gene, V gene, clone size, J gene, CDR3 DNA, CDR3 protein. A D gene is named only where the DNA matches it firmly. Some rows have no size entry. The others give once, few or many, or a class for an expanded clone.

d_gene: .
v_gene: TRBV19
abundance: few
j_gene: TRBJ1-1
CDR3nt: TGTGCCAGTAGTATTTTAGGGGGAGCTTTCTTT
CDR3aa: CASSILGGAFF

d_gene: .
v_gene: TRBV25-1
abundance: .
j_gene: TRBJ2-5
CDR3nt: TGTGCCAGCAGCCTAGGAGGGGCCGAGACCCAGTACTTC
CDR3aa: CASSLGGAETQYF

d_gene: .
v_gene: TRBV7-9
abundance: few
j_gene: TRBJ1-2
CDR3nt: TGTGCCAGCAGCTTAGCTCCGGGTGTCTATGGCTACACCTTC
CDR3aa: CASSLAPGVYGYTF

d_gene: .
v_gene: TRBV19
abundance: few
j_gene: TRBJ1-6
CDR3nt: TGTGCCAGTAGTAGAGGGGGGAGTCGATCACCCCTCCACTTT
CDR3aa: CASSRGGSRSPLHF

d_gene: .
v_gene: TRBV11-1
abundance: .
j_gene: TRBJ2-7
CDR3nt: TGTGCCAGCAGCCACGAATCCTACGAGCAGTACTTC
CDR3aa: CASSHESYEQYF

d_gene: .
v_gene: TRBV11-1
abundance: once
j_gene: TRBJ1-2
CDR3nt: TGTGCCAGCAGCTCAGACGTGGACTATGGCTACACCTTC
CDR3aa: CASSSDVDYGYTF

d_gene: .
v_gene: TRBV5-6
abundance: .
j_gene: TRBJ1-3
CDR3nt: TGTGCCAGCAGCTTCCCAACAGGGTTCACTGGAAACACCATATATTTT
CDR3aa: CASSFPTGFTGNTIYF

d_gene: .
v_gene: TRBV19
abundance: .
j_gene: TRBJ2-1
CDR3nt: TGTGCCAGTAGTATAGACTCTCGGATAGGCCAGGAGTTCTTC
CDR3aa: CASSIDSRIGQEFF

d_gene: .
v_gene: TRBV6-5
abundance: .
j_gene: TRBJ2-6
CDR3nt: TGTGCCAGCAGTCAAGGGGGGTCCGGGGCCAACGTCCTGACTTTC
CDR3aa: CASSQGGSGANVLTF

d_gene: .
v_gene: TRBV6-1
abundance: .
j_gene: TRBJ2-5
CDR3nt: TGTGCCAGCAGTGACAGGGGAATCCAAGAGACCCAGTACTTC
CDR3aa: CASSDRGIQETQYF

d_gene: .
v_gene: TRBV11-3
abundance: .
j_gene: TRBJ1-1
CDR3nt: TGTGCCAGCAGCTTAGATTGGGGGCTAAGGAAGCGGAGGAACACTGAAGCTTTCTTT
CDR3aa: CASSLDWGLRKRRNTEAFF

d_gene: .
v_gene: TRBV7-9
abundance: .
j_gene: TRBJ2-1
CDR3nt: TGTGCCAGCAGCCCGAGAGGTAGGATCGCCTTGGGCAATGAGCAGTTCTTC
CDR3aa: CASSPRGRIALGNEQFF

d_gene: .
v_gene: TRBV29-1
abundance: .
j_gene: TRBJ2-3
CDR3nt: TGCAGCGTTAAGGGTGAGATTACAGATACGCAGTATTTT
CDR3aa: CSVKGEITDTQYF

d_gene: .
v_gene: TRBV4-1
abundance: once
j_gene: TRBJ1-2
CDR3nt: TGCGCCAGCAGCTCTAGAGGGTTTCGTGGCTACACCTTC
CDR3aa: CASSSRGFRGYTF

d_gene: .
v_gene: TRBV30
abundance: .
j_gene: TRBJ1-1
CDR3nt: TGTGCCTGGGGTCGGACACTGAACACTGAAGCTTTCTTT
CDR3aa: CAWGRTLNTEAFF

d_gene: .
v_gene: TRBV29-1
abundance: few
j_gene: TRBJ1-5
CDR3nt: TGCAGCGTAGGCCGGGGGAGGGATCAGCCCCAGCATTTT
CDR3aa: CSVGRGRDQPQHF

d_gene: TRBD1
v_gene: TRBV5-1
abundance: .
j_gene: TRBJ1-5
CDR3nt: TGCGCCAGCAGCTTACAGGGGGCTGGCAATCAGCCCCAGCATTTT
CDR3aa: CASSLQGAGNQPQHF

d_gene: .
v_gene: TRBV5-6
abundance: .
j_gene: TRBJ2-1
CDR3nt: TGTGCCAGCAGCTTGGCCCAGGGGCCCAATGAGCAGTTCTTC
CDR3aa: CASSLAQGPNEQFF

d_gene: TRBD1
v_gene: TRBV23-1
abundance: once
j_gene: TRBJ1-5
CDR3nt: TGCGCCAGCAGTCTGACTGGTTGGACAGGGGGCGATCAGCCCCAGCATTTT
CDR3aa: CASSLTGWTGGDQPQHF

d_gene: TRBD2
v_gene: TRBV6-9
abundance: .
j_gene: TRBJ2-5
CDR3nt: TGTGCCAGCAGTTATTACAAAGCGGGGGGCGGAGGGACCCAGTACTTC
CDR3aa: CASSYYKAGGGGTQYF

d_gene: .
v_gene: TRBV19
abundance: .
j_gene: TRBJ1-1
CDR3nt: TGTGCCAGTAGTATAGAGGGTGTGGTGGCTTTCTTT
CDR3aa: CASSIEGVVAFF

d_gene: TRBD2
v_gene: TRBV5-8
abundance: .
j_gene: TRBJ2-3
CDR3nt: TGTGCCAGCAGCTGGGAGACTAGCGGGACTTCAGATACGCAGTATTTT
CDR3aa: CASSWETSGTSDTQYF

d_gene: .
v_gene: TRBV5-1
abundance: .
j_gene: TRBJ2-1
CDR3nt: TGCGCCAGCAGCCCCGTATGGGGGAGCTCCTACAATGAGCAGTTCTTC
CDR3aa: CASSPVWGSSYNEQFF

d_gene: TRBD1
v_gene: TRBV2
abundance: once
j_gene: TRBJ1-4
CDR3nt: TGTGCCAGCAGTGTAGAGGGACAGGTTAATGAAAAACTGTTTTTT
CDR3aa: CASSVEGQVNEKLFF

d_gene: .
v_gene: TRBV5-4
abundance: .
j_gene: TRBJ2-5
CDR3nt: TGTGCCAGCAGCCTAAGGCGGGAAGAGACCCAGTACTTC
CDR3aa: CASSLRREETQYF

d_gene: .
v_gene: TRBV19
abundance: few
j_gene: TRBJ1-5
CDR3nt: TGTGCCAGTAGTAACGAAGGGTGGGCTCGGAGATTT
CDR3aa: CASSNEGWARRF

d_gene: .
v_gene: TRBV28
abundance: .
j_gene: TRBJ1-2
CDR3nt: TGTGCCAGCAGTTTGGAGATTAGTGGCTACACCTTC
CDR3aa: CASSLEISGYTF

d_gene: .
v_gene: TRBV28
abundance: .
j_gene: TRBJ1-1
CDR3nt: TGTGCCAGCAGTCCCATAAATCGGGACCCCTCGCGGACTTTCTTT
CDR3aa: CASSPINRDPSRTFF

d_gene: .
v_gene: TRBV2
abundance: .
j_gene: TRBJ1-1
CDR3nt: TGTGCCAGCCGGGACACAGGCACTGAAGCTTTCTTT
CDR3aa: CASRDTGTEAFF

d_gene: .
v_gene: TRBV4-1
abundance: .
j_gene: TRBJ1-2
CDR3nt: TGCGCCAGCAGCCAAGATCTTTCAGGAAGGGGCTACACCTTC
CDR3aa: CASSQDLSGRGYTF

d_gene: .
v_gene: TRBV6-1
abundance: .
j_gene: TRBJ2-2
CDR3nt: TGTGCCAGCATATCACGTGCGAACACCGGGGAGCTGTTTTTT
CDR3aa: CASISRANTGELFF

d_gene: .
v_gene: TRBV4-1
abundance: .
j_gene: TRBJ1-5
CDR3nt: TGCGCCAGCAGCCAACCGTTACAGGGTTCCAATCAGCCCCAGCATTTT
CDR3aa: CASSQPLQGSNQPQHF

d_gene: TRBD2
v_gene: TRBV7-9
abundance: .
j_gene: TRBJ2-3
CDR3nt: TGTGCCAGCAGCTTAGGGAGCGGGGGCGGGGATACGCAGTATTTT
CDR3aa: CASSLGSGGGDTQYF

d_gene: TRBD2
v_gene: TRBV4-2
abundance: .
j_gene: TRBJ2-2
CDR3nt: TGTGCCAGCAGCCAAAGGCACCTGAGCGGGGCCGGGGAGCTGTTTTTT
CDR3aa: CASSQRHLSGAGELFF

d_gene: .
v_gene: TRBV29-1
abundance: .
j_gene: TRBJ2-5
CDR3nt: TGCAGCGTTGTATTGCAAGAGACCCAGTACTTC
CDR3aa: CSVVLQETQYF

d_gene: .
v_gene: TRBV10-2
abundance: .
j_gene: TRBJ1-1
CDR3nt: TGCGCCAGCACCGTCGGGGGTGGGATGAACACTGAAGCTTTCTTT
CDR3aa: CASTVGGGMNTEAFF

d_gene: .
v_gene: TRBV7-9
abundance: .
j_gene: TRBJ1-1
CDR3nt: TGTGCCAGCAGCAAGACCGGGACCAACGAAGCTTTCTTT
CDR3aa: CASSKTGTNEAFF

d_gene: TRBD1
v_gene: TRBV4-2
abundance: .
j_gene: TRBJ2-1
CDR3nt: TGTGCCAGCAGCGCAGGGGGCGGCACCTACAATGAGCAGTTCTTC
CDR3aa: CASSAGGGTYNEQFF

d_gene: .
v_gene: TRBV12-5
abundance: .
j_gene: TRBJ2-3
CDR3nt: TGTGCTAGTGGTCCCCGTTCATCGGTGGATACGCAGTATTTT
CDR3aa: CASGPRSSVDTQYF

d_gene: TRBD1
v_gene: TRBV2
abundance: .
j_gene: TRBJ2-1
CDR3nt: TGTGCCAGCAGTGAATCGGGACAGGGGGGCAATGAGCAGTTCTTC
CDR3aa: CASSESGQGGNEQFF

d_gene: TRBD1
v_gene: TRBV6-1
abundance: .
j_gene: TRBJ2-7
CDR3nt: TGTGCCAGCACGAACCGGGACAGGTCCTACGAGCAGTACTTC
CDR3aa: CASTNRDRSYEQYF

d_gene: TRBD1
v_gene: TRBV19
abundance: .
j_gene: TRBJ2-7
CDR3nt: TGTGCCAGTAGTCCACTGACAGGGGCCGACGAGCAGTACTTC
CDR3aa: CASSPLTGADEQYF

d_gene: TRBD1
v_gene: TRBV11-2
abundance: once
j_gene: TRBJ2-3
CDR3nt: TGTGCCAGCAGCAAAGGCCGGGACAGGACCACAGATACGCAGTATTTT
CDR3aa: CASSKGRDRTTDTQYF

d_gene: TRBD1
v_gene: TRBV11-2
abundance: .
j_gene: TRBJ1-1
CDR3nt: TGTGCCAGCAGCAAGGCAGGGGGGACTGAAGCTTTCTTT
CDR3aa: CASSKAGGTEAFF

d_gene: .
v_gene: TRBV2
abundance: once
j_gene: TRBJ1-6
CDR3nt: TGTGCCAGCAGTGTTCAAGGGAGCTCCTATAATTCACCCCTCCACTTT
CDR3aa: CASSVQGSSYNSPLHF

d_gene: .
v_gene: TRBV11-3
abundance: .
j_gene: TRBJ2-2
CDR3nt: TGTGCCAGCAGCCAATCCGGGACTCAGGTCGGGGAGCTGTTTTTT
CDR3aa: CASSQSGTQVGELFF

d_gene: .
v_gene: TRBV5-1
abundance: .
j_gene: TRBJ2-1
CDR3nt: TGCGCCAGTACCTCGGCTAGCTCCTACAATGAGCAGTTCTTC
CDR3aa: CASTSASSYNEQFF

d_gene: .
v_gene: TRBV6-6
abundance: .
j_gene: TRBJ1-1
CDR3nt: TGTGCCAGCGGGAACCAGGAGGGGAAAGCTTTCTTT
CDR3aa: CASGNQEGKAFF

d_gene: .
v_gene: TRBV6-5
abundance: .
j_gene: TRBJ2-5
CDR3nt: TGTGCCAGCAGCAAGAATCAAGTAGGGGGGACCCAGTACTTC
CDR3aa: CASSKNQVGGTQYF

d_gene: .
v_gene: TRBV6-5
abundance: .
j_gene: TRBJ1-4
CDR3nt: TGTGCCAGCAGTTATTCGGGGAATGAAAAACTGTTTTTT
CDR3aa: CASSYSGNEKLFF

d_gene: .
v_gene: TRBV21-1
abundance: .
j_gene: TRBJ2-1
CDR3nt: TGTGCCAGCAGCAATCGTCGGACAGGGTGCTACAATGAGCAGTTCTTC
CDR3aa: CASSNRRTGCYNEQFF

d_gene: TRBD1
v_gene: TRBV2
abundance: .
j_gene: TRBJ1-5
CDR3nt: TGTGCCAGCAGTTTCGACAGGGCTTCTCAGCCCCAGCATTTT
CDR3aa: CASSFDRASQPQHF

d_gene: .
v_gene: TRBV5-1
abundance: few
j_gene: TRBJ2-7
CDR3nt: TGCGCCAGCAGCTTGGCAAGTAGCACCGAGCAGTACTTC
CDR3aa: CASSLASSTEQYF